This T cell receptor beta chain was recorded in a study of blood T cells in healthy people across ages. Findings of the study overall: Long-lived donors carried more naive CD4+ cells and greater diversity than aged donors.

The V gene's germline CDR1 is SQVTM and CDR2 ANQGSEA. V was cut by 8 bases and J by 0 bases, with 11 bases left in between. The CDR3 contains 13 residues. A second PCR, run for about 6 to 12 cycles, used a sample-barcoded 5' primer plus a J-beta primer mix. All samples yielded 3 million or more CDR3-containing paired-end reads. TCRdb recomputed calls from the 5' RACE reads with MiXCR, one row per CDR3 protein. The top ten hold less than 2.5% of the sample, which has roughly 2 million distinct CDR3 sequences, 49% seen once. This clonotype was detected a few times. What it binds is not known. The genes are TRBV29-1 and TRBJ2-1, with a possible D match to TRBD1 (5 bases). The TCR was taken from a woman aged 40 to 50 in good health. The sample was blood. In DNA form, the CDR3 reads TGCAGCTACGACAGCGTCTCCTACAATGAGCAGTTCTTC. Amino acid sequence: CSYDSVSYNEQFF.